The 9 T cell receptor beta chains in this list originate from one sample, sequenced in a study of blood T cell repertoires in COVID-19. Using immunoSEQ multiplex PCR, the repertoire was profiled, and TCRdb retains in-frame clones only, with some absent. The sample consists of some 250,000 clones, roughly 82% of them appearing once. Sequencing used peripheral blood. These receptors were collected from an elderly man with acute or convalescent COVID-19.

This clone has at least ten counts. This chain uses TRBV3-1 (or the pseudogene TRBV3-2) with TRBJ2-5; no reliable D call. The V and J ends lost 4 bases and 4 bases respectively, with 7 bases between them. This CDR3 contains 12 residues. The germline CDR1 and CDR2 sequences are LGHDT and YNNKEL (reference sequence). The CDR3 region has the DNA TGTGCCAGCAGCCCTATCCCAGAGACCCAGTACTTC. Its translation: CASSPIPETQYF.

V and J are TRBV6-4 and TRBJ2-5, with 9 bases lining up with TRBD1. The V gene's germline CDR1 is MRHNA and CDR2 SNTAGT. The CDR3 sequence is 13 residues long. V lost 4 bases and J lost 4; bases outside the gene matches: 1. CDR3 sequence: CASSGQGGETQYF. The CDR3 coding sequence is TGTGCCAGCAGTGGACAGGGGGGAGAGACCCAGTACTTC.

This rearrangement joins TRBV28 to TRBJ1-4; 7 positions match TRBD1. Germline assignment: CDR1 MDHEN and CDR2 SYDVKM. After removal of 7 bases from V and 0 bases from J, the junction contained 8 bases not matched to a gene. The CDR3 is made up of 16 amino acids. The CDR3 coding sequence is TGTGCCAGCACCCTTGGGACAGTAGCAACTAATGAAAAACTGTTTTTT. Its protein is CASTLGTVATNEKLFF.

The V and J genes are TRBV6-5 and TRBJ2-2, with 8 positions matching TRBD1. CDR1 MNHEY and CDR2 SVGAGI come from the germline V gene. Trimming removed 6 bases from V and 5 bases from J; junction bases left unmatched: 8. The CDR3 runs to 15 residues. The CDR3 DNA reads TGTGCCAGCAGAGCACAGGGGGATGGGACCGGGGAGCTGTTTTTT. Translating it yields CASRAQGDGTGELFF.

This chain links TRBV6-5 with TRBJ1-2; D might be TRBD1 (5 bases). The CDR3 extends over 14 amino acids. In germline, CDR1 is MNHEY, CDR2 SVGAGI. V was clipped by 6 bases and J by 3 bases, with 14 bases between them. DNA for the CDR3: TGTGCCAGCAGGGGGCGGGGCCGGGACTATGGCTACACCTTC. As protein: CASRGRGRDYGYTF.

V gene TRBV7-2 combines with J gene TRBJ2-4; 7 bases line up with TRBD1. The CDR3 has 15 amino acids. V trimming: 2 bases; J trimming: 6 bases; junction bases outside the gene matches: 7. The V gene's germline CDR1 is SGHTA and CDR2 FQGNSA. Here the CDR3 reads CASSLSKGAGNIQYF. The CDR3 DNA follows: TGTGCCAGCAGCTTATCGAAGGGGGCTGGAAACATTCAGTACTTC. Looking up the rest from reference TRBV7-2 and TRBJ2-4 gives the full variable domain: GAGVSQSPSNKVTEKGKDVELRCDPISGHTALYWYRQSLGQGLEFLIYFQGNSAPDKSGLPSDRFSAERTGGSVSTLTIQRTQQEDSAVYLCASSLSKGAGNIQYFGAGTRLSVL.

This sequence joins TRBV15 and TRBJ2-7; D not resolved. This CDR3 spans 14 amino acids. V lost 0 bases and J lost 3, with 9 bases in between. Looked up from germline, CDR1 is LNHNV and CDR2 is YYDKDF (reference sequence). CDR3 DNA sequence: TGTGCCACCAGCAGAGAAGTCGGTTTCTACGAGCAGTACTTC. This gives the protein CATSREVGFYEQYF.

The chain links TRBV7-2 to TRBJ2-1; 10 nucleotides match TRBD1. Germline CDR1 reads SGHTA; CDR2 reads FQGNSA. J gave up 6 bases and V 1 base, and 6 bases lay outside the gene matches. The CDR3 spans 16 residues. As DNA, the CDR3 is TGTGCCAGCAGCTTAGGGACAGGGGGTATGTCCAATGAGCAGTTCTTC. Its translation is CASSLGTGGMSNEQFF.

The chain joins TRBV7-9 to TRBJ2-7; the match to TRBD1 covers 7 bases. Trimming removed 1 base from V and 5 bases from J; junction bases left unmatched: 8. Germline-derived CDR1 and CDR2 are SEHNR and FQNEAQ (reference sequence). The CDR3 extends over 15 amino acids. This CDR3 is CASSLGQGAQHEQYF. The CDR3 nucleotides are TGTGCCAGCAGCTTAGGACAGGGCGCCCAACACGAGCAGTACTTC.